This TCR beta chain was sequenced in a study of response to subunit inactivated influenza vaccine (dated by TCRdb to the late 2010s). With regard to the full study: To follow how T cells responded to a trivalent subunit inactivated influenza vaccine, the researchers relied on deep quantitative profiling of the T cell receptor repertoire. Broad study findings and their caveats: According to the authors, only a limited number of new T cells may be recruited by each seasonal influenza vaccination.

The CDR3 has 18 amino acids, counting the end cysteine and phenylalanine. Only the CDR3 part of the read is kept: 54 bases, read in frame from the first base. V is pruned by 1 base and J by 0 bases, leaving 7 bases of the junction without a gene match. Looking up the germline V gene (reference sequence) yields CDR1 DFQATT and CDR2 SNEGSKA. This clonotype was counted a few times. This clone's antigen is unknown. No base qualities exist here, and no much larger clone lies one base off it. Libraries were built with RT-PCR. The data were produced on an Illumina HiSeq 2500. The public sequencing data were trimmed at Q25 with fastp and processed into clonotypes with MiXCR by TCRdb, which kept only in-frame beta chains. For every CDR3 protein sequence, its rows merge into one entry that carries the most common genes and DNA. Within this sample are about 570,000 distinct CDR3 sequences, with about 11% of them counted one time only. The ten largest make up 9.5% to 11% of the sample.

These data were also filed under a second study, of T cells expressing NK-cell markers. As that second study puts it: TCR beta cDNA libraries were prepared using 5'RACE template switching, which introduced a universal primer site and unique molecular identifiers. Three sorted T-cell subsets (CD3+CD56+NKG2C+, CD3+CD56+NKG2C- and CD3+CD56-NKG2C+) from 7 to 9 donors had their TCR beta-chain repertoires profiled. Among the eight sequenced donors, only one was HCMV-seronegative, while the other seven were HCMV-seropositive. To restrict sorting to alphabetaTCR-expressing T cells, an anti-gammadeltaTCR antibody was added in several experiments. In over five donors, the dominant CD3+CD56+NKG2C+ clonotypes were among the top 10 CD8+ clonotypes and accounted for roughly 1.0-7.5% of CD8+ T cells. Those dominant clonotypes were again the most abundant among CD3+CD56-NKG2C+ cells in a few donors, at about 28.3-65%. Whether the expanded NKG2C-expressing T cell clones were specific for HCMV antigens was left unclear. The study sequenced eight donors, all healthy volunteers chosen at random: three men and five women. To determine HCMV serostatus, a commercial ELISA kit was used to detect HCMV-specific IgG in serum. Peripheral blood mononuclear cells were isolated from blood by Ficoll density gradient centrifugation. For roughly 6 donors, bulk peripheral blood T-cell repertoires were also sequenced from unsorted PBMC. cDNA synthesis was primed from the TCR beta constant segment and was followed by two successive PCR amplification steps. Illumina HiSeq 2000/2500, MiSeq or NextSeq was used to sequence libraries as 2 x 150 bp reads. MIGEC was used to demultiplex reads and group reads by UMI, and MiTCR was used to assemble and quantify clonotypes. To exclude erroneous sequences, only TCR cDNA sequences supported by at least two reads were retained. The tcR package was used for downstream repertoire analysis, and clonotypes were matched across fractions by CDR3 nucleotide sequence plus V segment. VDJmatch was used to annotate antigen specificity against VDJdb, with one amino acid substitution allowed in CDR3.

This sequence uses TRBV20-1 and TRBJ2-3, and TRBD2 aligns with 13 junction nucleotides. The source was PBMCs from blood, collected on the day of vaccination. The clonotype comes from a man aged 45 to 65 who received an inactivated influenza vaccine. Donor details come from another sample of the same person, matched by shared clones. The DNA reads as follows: TGCAGTGCTAGAGGGGGACTAGCGGGACGGACTAGCACAGATACGCAGTATTTT. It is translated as CSARGGLAGRTSTDTQYF.